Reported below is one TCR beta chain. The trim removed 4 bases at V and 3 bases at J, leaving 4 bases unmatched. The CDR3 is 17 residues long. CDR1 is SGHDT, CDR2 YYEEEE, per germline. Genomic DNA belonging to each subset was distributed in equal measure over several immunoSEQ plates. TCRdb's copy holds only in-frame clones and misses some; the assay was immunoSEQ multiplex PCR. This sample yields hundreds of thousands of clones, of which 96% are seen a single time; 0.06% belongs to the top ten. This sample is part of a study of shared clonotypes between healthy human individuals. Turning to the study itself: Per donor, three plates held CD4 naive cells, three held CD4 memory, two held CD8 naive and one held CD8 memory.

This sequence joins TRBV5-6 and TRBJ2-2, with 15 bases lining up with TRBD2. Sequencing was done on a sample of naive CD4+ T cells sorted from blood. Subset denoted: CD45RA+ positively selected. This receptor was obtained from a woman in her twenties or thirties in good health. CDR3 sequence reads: CASSAGLAGGHTGELFF. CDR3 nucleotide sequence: TGTGCCAGCAGCGCCGGACTAGCGGGAGGGCACACCGGGGAGCTGTTTTTT.